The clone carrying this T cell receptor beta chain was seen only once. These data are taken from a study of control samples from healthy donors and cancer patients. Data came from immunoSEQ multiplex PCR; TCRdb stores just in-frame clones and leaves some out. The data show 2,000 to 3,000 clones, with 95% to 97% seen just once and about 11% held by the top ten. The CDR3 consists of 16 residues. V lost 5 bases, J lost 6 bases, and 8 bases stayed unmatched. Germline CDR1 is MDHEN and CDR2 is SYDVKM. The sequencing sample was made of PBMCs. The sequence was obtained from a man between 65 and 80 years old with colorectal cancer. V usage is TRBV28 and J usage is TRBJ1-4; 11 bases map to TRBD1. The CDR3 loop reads CASSRRTGGGYEKLFF. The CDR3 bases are TGTGCCAGCAGTCGACGGACAGGGGGCGGTTATGAAAAACTGTTTTTT.